The 9 T cell receptor beta chains below come from one sample, sequenced in a study of T cells in Graves' hyperthyroidism and ophthalmopathy. Researchers took RNA transcripts and amplified the TCR beta CDR3 regions from them. A set of HTBI primers served as the primers for a first-round RT-PCR of the TCR CDR3. Using its own MiXCR run on the multiplex PCR reads, TCRdb lists one record per CDR3 protein. The table has hundreds of thousands of distinct CDR3 sequences, 35% seen once. The sample was blood. These receptors were collected from a woman aged 40 to 49 with Graves' hyperthyroidism.

This clonotype has only a few counts. This sequence joins TRBV7-9 and TRBJ2-2, with D maybe TRBD1 (5 bases). V was trimmed by 6 bases and J by 5 bases, leaving 13 bases between them. Germline V lookup: CDR1 SEHNR, CDR2 FQNEAQ (reference sequence). The CDR3 length is 14 residues. Here the CDR3 reads CASSPLPGTGELFF. The CDR3 DNA reads as TGTGCCAGCAGTCCGCTCCCAGGGACCGGGGAGCTGTTTTTT. The full variable domain, completed using reference TRBV7-9 and TRBJ2-2, is DTGVSQNPRHKITKRGQNVTFRCDPISEHNRLYWYRQTLGQGPEFLTYFQNEAQLEKSRLLSDRFSAERPKGSFSTLEIQRTEQGDSAMYLCASSPLPGTGELFFGEGSRLTVL.

The CDR3 DNA sequence: TGTGCCAGCAGCGTAGACGGGACAGGACGAGATGGGTCAAATTCACCCCTCCACTTT. Amino acids: CASSVDGTGRDGSNSPLHF. V is TRBV9 and J is TRBJ1-6; 8 bases map to TRBD1. The CDR3 has 19 residues. The V segment lost 0 bases and the J segment 7 bases; nucleotides outside the gene matches: 15. The V gene's germline CDR1 is SGDLS and CDR2 YYNGEE.

This clonotype was observed at least ten times. The V call is TRBV29-1, the J call TRBJ1-4, with D tentatively TRBD1 (5 bases). Germline V lookup: CDR1 SQVTM, CDR2 ANQGSEA. The CDR3 length is 15 residues. Trimming removed 8 bases from V and 0 bases from J, with 16 bases in between. CDR3 sequence reads: CSYAGRGATNEKLFF. The CDR3 region has the DNA TGCAGCTACGCGGGACGGGGCGCAACTAATGAAAAACTGTTTTTT.

CDR3 nucleotide sequence: TGTGCCAGCAGTTACTCTCGGGACAGGGACGGGGAGCTGTTTTTT. It is translated as CASSYSRDRDGELFF. V usage is TRBV6-5 and J usage is TRBJ2-2, with 9 nucleotides matching TRBD1. Germline assignment: CDR1 MNHEY and CDR2 SVGAGI. Losses at the gene ends were 0 bases for V and 7 bases for J; bases not matched to a gene: 3. The CDR3 has 15 residues.

This clonotype was observed a handful of times. The genes are TRBV5-1 and TRBJ2-5; no reliable D call. The CDR3 extends over 13 amino acids. V was clipped by 0 bases and J by 4 bases, with 7 bases between them. Germline CDR1 and CDR2: SGHRS and YFSETQ. In nucleotides, the CDR3 is TGCGCCAGCAGCTTGGAAGTGTCAGAGACCCAGTACTTC. The encoded protein is CASSLEVSETQYF.

The table lists this clonotype with many counts. This chain links TRBV7-2 with TRBJ2-2; 11 nucleotides align to TRBD2. The CDR3 length is 16 residues. In germline, CDR1 is SGHTA, CDR2 FQGNSA. Trimming cost V 9 bases and J 4 bases; bases outside gene matches: 10. In nucleotides, the CDR3 is TGTGCCAGTTCCCCTTTAGCGGGAGGGATCACCGGGGAGCTGTTTTTT. It encodes CASSPLAGGITGELFF.

This clonotype was observed a few times. The J gene is TRBJ1-1, the V gene TRBV5-6; D unresolved. CDR1 is SGHDT, CDR2 YYEEEE, per germline. Trimming removed 1 base at V and 6 bases at J, with 10 bases between. The CDR3 covers 13 residues. The CDR3 DNA is TGTGCCAGCAGCTTGTCGCACAAAGCTGAAGCTTTCTTT. Protein product: CASSLSHKAEAFF.

This clonotype was counted ten times or more. The J gene is TRBJ1-5, the V gene TRBV10-3, with D tentatively TRBD1 (6 bases). Trimming stripped 0 bases from V and 0 bases from J, with 6 bases between. CDR3 length: 15 amino acids. Germline CDR1 reads ENHRY; CDR2 reads SYGVKD. CDR3: CAISESGGSNQPQHF. The CDR3 nucleotides are TGTGCCATCAGTGAGTCAGGGGGTAGCAATCAGCCCCAGCATTTT.

This clonotype was detected only a few times. The CDR3 spells CASSYTSDSYEQYF. CDR3 sequence (DNA): TGTGCCAGCAGTTACACATCCGACAGCTACGAGCAGTACTTC. The chain links TRBV6-5 to TRBJ2-7, with a tentative D call TRBD1 (5 bases). Germline V lookup: CDR1 MNHEY, CDR2 SVGAGI. Trimming left V 2 bases short and J 3 bases short, with 11 bases between. The CDR3 length is 14 residues.